Listed here are 26 T cell receptor beta chains from one sample, sequenced in a study of T cells in Graves' hyperthyroidism and ophthalmopathy. Amplification of TCR beta CDR3 regions was performed using RNA transcripts as template. TCR CDR3 regions were first amplified by RT-PCR with HTBI primers. One entry per CDR3 protein, called by TCRdb with MiXCR from the multiplex PCR reads. Of about 590,000 distinct CDR3 sequences listed, 14% are singletons. Sequencing was done on a sample of blood. These receptor sequences come from a woman between 18 and 29 years old with Graves' ophthalmopathy.

This clonotype has a count of ten or more. The CDR3 loop reads CASSLDSTRYNEQFF. Written as DNA, the CDR3 is TGTGCCAGCAGCCTCGATTCGACACGGTACAATGAGCAGTTCTTC. The chain has TRBV2 and TRBJ2-1, with D unresolved. The V end lost 6 bases, the J end lost 4 bases, and 16 bases lay between the germline ends. Germline CDR1 SNHLY, CDR2 FYNNEI. The CDR3 is 15 residues long.

This clonotype was counted only a few times. The gene calls are TRBV6-1 and TRBJ1-2; D uncertain. Germline values: CDR1 MNHNS, CDR2 SASEGT. With 2 bases removed from V and 5 bases from J, the gap between germline ends came to 9 bases. This CDR3 contains 13 residues. CDR3 coding DNA: TGTGCCAGCAGTGAATCGTCCCTTTATGGCTACACCTTC. It yields the protein CASSESSLYGYTF.

This clonotype was seen ten or more times. This chain joins TRBV7-9 and TRBJ2-1; D not certain. CDR3 length equals 14 residues. Germline V gives CDR1 SEHNR, CDR2 FQNEAQ (reference sequence). V lost 1 base to trimming and J lost 5 bases, with 9 bases between them. CDR3 loop: CASSLVSADNEQFF. For the CDR3, the DNA is TGTGCCAGCAGCTTAGTGAGCGCTGACAATGAGCAGTTCTTC.

Many counts were recorded for this clonotype. The rearrangement links TRBV3-1 to TRBJ2-2, with TRBD1 matching over 7 bases. This CDR3 has 14 amino acids. Trimming at V came to 3 bases and at J to 9 bases, leaving 7 bases not matched to a gene. From germline, CDR1 is LGHDT and CDR2 YNNKEL (reference sequence). The CDR3 sequence: CASSQPTGRRELFF. CDR3 nucleotides: TGTGCCAGCAGCCAGCCGACAGGGAGAAGGGAGCTGTTTTTT.

Worth noting for this clonotype: Just one base apart from a much larger clone, this may be a read error. This sequence joins TRBV12-3 or TRBV12-4 and TRBJ1-4; maybe TRBD1 (6 bases). The CDR3 spans 15 residues. V lost 5 bases, J lost 7 bases, and 17 bases lay in between. CDR3 in amino acids: CASSVRGLLFEKLFF. CDR3 bases: TGTGCCAGCAGTGTCAGGGGACTCCTATTTGAAAAACTGTTTTTT.

This clonotype was counted ten times or more. The chain uses TRBV7-3 and TRBJ2-1; a possible D gene is TRBD2 (7 bases). V was shortened by 2 bases and J by 5 bases, with 19 bases between the two germline ends. The CDR3 spans 17 residues. Germline CDR1 reads SGHTA; CDR2 reads FQGTGA. CDR3 in amino acids: CASSLRGAGPVHNEQFF. CDR3 in DNA: TGTGCCAGCAGCTTACGGGGGGCGGGTCCCGTCCACAATGAGCAGTTCTTC.

This clonotype was counted a few times. The chain links TRBV5-6 to TRBJ1-1; D might be TRBD1 (5 bases). V gave up 0 bases and J gave up 10 bases, with 19 bases separating them. The germline CDR1 and CDR2 sequences are SGHDT and YYEEEE. CDR3 length equals 15 residues. Here the CDR3 reads CASSLGGAGSRGAFF. The DNA of the CDR3 is TGTGCCAGCAGCTTGGGAGGGGCAGGGTCACGCGGAGCTTTCTTT.

Notes on this clonotype: This may come from a read error, since a much larger clone is one base off. The rearrangement links TRBV12-3 or TRBV12-4 to TRBJ2-7; D might be TRBD2 (6 bases). The CDR3 runs 12 residues. CDR3 loop: CASSLGWEEQNF. The CDR3 DNA sequence: TGTGCCAGCAGTTTAGGGTGGGAGGAGCAGAACTTC.

The chain joins TRBV12-3 or TRBV12-4 to TRBJ1-2; D gene uncertain. The ends were cut back, 6 bases at V and 8 bases at J, with 25 bases in the middle. The CDR3 extends over 16 amino acids. The CDR3 loop reads CASSRSYPVTEAGYTF. The CDR3 DNA follows: TGTGCCAGCAGCCGTAGTTACCCGGTGACCGAGGCGGGCTACACCTTC.

The J gene is TRBJ1-2, the V gene TRBV5-1, with unresolved D. The V gene lost 0 bases and the J gene lost 5 bases, with 5 bases spanning the gap. From germline, CDR1 is SGHRS and CDR2 YFSETQ. The CDR3 is 12 residues long. The CDR3, as DNA: TGCGCCAGCAGCTTGGAGAGGTATGGCTACACCTTC. Encoded protein: CASSLERYGYTF.

This clonotype was recorded many times. The CDR3, as DNA: TGTGCCAGCAAGGCCACTGAAGCTTTCTTT. Its protein is CASKATEAFF. The gene calls are TRBV6-1 and TRBJ1-1; D ambiguous. Germline lookup yields CDR1 MNHNS and CDR2 SASEGT. Trimming pared 7 bases from V and 4 bases from J, leaving 4 bases between. The CDR3 loop spans 10 amino acids.

In its sample, this clonotype was seen many times. V and J are TRBV6-1 and TRBJ2-3, with a weak D call TRBD2 (6 bases). The CDR3 loop spans 14 amino acids. With 9 bases removed from V and 3 bases from J, the gap between germline ends came to 16 bases. CDR1 is MNHNS and CDR2 is SASEGT in the germline V gene. The CDR3 spells CASSSGDQTDTQYF. DNA of the CDR3: TGTGCCAGTTCCTCGGGGGACCAAACAGATACGCAGTATTTT.

J is TRBJ2-7 and V is TRBV19; no definite D call. CDR1 and CDR2 (germline): LNHDA, SQIVND (reference sequence). V dropped 0 bases and J dropped 0 bases, with 6 bases sitting between them. This CDR3 is built from 14 residues. CDR3 in amino acids: CASSIDLVSYEQYF. The CDR3 DNA follows: TGTGCCAGTAGTATAGATCTGGTCTCCTACGAGCAGTACTTC.

There are many counts of this clonotype. This chain joins TRBV30 and TRBJ1-1; D is possibly TRBD1 (5 bases). In germline, CDR1 is GTSNPN, CDR2 SVGIG (reference sequence). V lost 2 bases and J 1 base, leaving 11 bases between the germline ends. This CDR3 is built from 14 residues. The CDR3: CAWSLGHANTEAFF. In nucleotides, the CDR3 is TGTGCCTGGAGTCTCGGACACGCGAACACTGAAGCTTTCTTT.

The rearrangement uses TRBV7-3 and TRBJ1-2; 7 bases are a match to TRBD1. This CDR3 has 17 residues. V shed 5 bases, J shed 1 base, and the junction held 13 bases outside the gene matches. CDR1 SGHTA and CDR2 FQGTGA come from the germline V gene. The CDR3 sequence is CASSHPTRDSFNYGYTF. The CDR3, as DNA: TGTGCCAGCAGCCATCCAACCCGGGACAGCTTTAACTATGGCTACACCTTC.

This clonotype has a count of ten or more. J is TRBJ1-5 and V is TRBV27; maybe TRBD1 (5 bases). With 6 bases removed from V and 1 base from J, the gap between germline ends came to 10 bases. Germline V gene sequence: CDR1 MNHEY, CDR2 SMNVEV (reference sequence). The length of the CDR3 is 14 residues. CDR3 loop: CASSPRGSNQPQHF. For the CDR3, the DNA is TGTGCCAGCAGCCCCCGGGGGAGCAATCAGCCCCAGCATTTT.

The V gene is TRBV5-6, the J gene TRBJ2-2; D gene uncertain. Germline V gene data show CDR1 as SGHDT and CDR2 as YYEEEE. CDR3 size: 16 residues. The ends were cut back, 3 bases at V and 5 bases at J, with 17 bases in the middle. The CDR3 DNA is TGTGCCAGCAGCTCCCCGAGGCAGAAAGCTACCGGGGAGCTGTTTTTT. It encodes CASSSPRQKATGELFF.

The chain links TRBV7-8 to TRBJ2-1; 10 nucleotides match TRBD2. The V gene end was trimmed by 1 base and the J gene end by 6 bases; junction bases not matched to a gene: 15. The CDR3 spans 19 residues. The V gene's germline CDR1 is SGHVS and CDR2 FQNEAQ. The CDR3 region is CASSLVRASGSALGNEQFF. CDR3 coding DNA: TGTGCCAGCAGCTTAGTTAGGGCTAGCGGGAGCGCGTTAGGCAATGAGCAGTTCTTC.

The sample holds a few counts of this clonotype. The chain is built from TRBV15 and TRBJ2-3; the match to TRBD2 covers 12 bases. Unmatched junction bases numbered 5, after V lost 0 bases and J lost 1 base. The CDR3 consists of 18 residues. Germline V CDR1 and CDR2: LNHNV, YYDKDF (reference sequence). The CDR3 region has the DNA TGTGCCACCAGCAGAGATAATAGACTAGCGGGAGGCACAGATACGCAGTATTTT. Protein product: CATSRDNRLAGGTDTQYF.

The rearrangement joins TRBV7-8 to TRBJ2-7; tentatively, D is TRBD2 (6 bases). The CDR3 extends over 15 amino acids. The V and J ends lost 1 base and 3 bases respectively, with 13 bases between them. Germline values: CDR1 SGHVS, CDR2 FQNEAQ. The CDR3 bases are TGTGCCAGCAGCTTAGTGTCGGGGGTTCGCTACGAGCAGTACTTC. Translation gives CASSLVSGVRYEQYF.

This clonotype was counted a few times. The chain employs TRBV4-3 and TRBJ2-7; either TRBD1 or TRBD2 may supply D (5 bases each). The CDR3 runs 15 residues. V lost 1 base and J lost 0, with 10 bases in between. The germline gives CDR1 LGHNA, CDR2 YSLEER. The CDR3 bases are TGCGCCAGCAGCCAAGCCGGGGCCAGCTCCTACGAGCAGTACTTC. It codes for CASSQAGASSYEQYF.

This clonotype was found many times. This chain links TRBV7-2 with TRBJ2-7; 14 nucleotides line up with TRBD2. The CDR3 contains 15 residues. The V gene's germline CDR1 is SGHTA and CDR2 FQGNSA. V was pared by 5 bases and J by 7 bases, with 7 bases of the junction left unmatched. The CDR3 spells CASSRGLAGEGEQYF. Written as DNA, the CDR3 is TGTGCCAGCAGCCGGGGACTAGCGGGAGAAGGAGAGCAGTACTTC.

This clonotype has ten or more counts. A junction end diverges from the germline sequence, so it may reflect a read error. CDR3 protein: CAVQDLGEPQYF. The CDR3 nucleotides are TGTGCCGTACAGGACCTGGGAGAGCCCCAGTACTTC. This chain connects TRBV2 to TRBJ2-5; TRBD1 or TRBD2 may be the D gene (5 bases each). The CDR3 is made up of 12 amino acids. Germline lookup yields CDR1 SNHLY and CDR2 FYNNEI.

This clonotype was observed many times. The chain has TRBV7-9 and TRBJ2-1; 9 bases fit TRBD2. Germline lookup yields CDR1 SEHNR and CDR2 FQNEAQ (reference sequence). The CDR3 contains 19 residues. Trimming removed 6 bases from V and 8 bases from J; junction bases left unmatched: 23. CDR3 protein: CASSPLGGTYPREGDEQFF. The CDR3, as DNA: TGTGCCAGCAGTCCGTTGGGGGGGACCTACCCGCGGGAGGGCGATGAGCAGTTCTTC.

This clonotype has at least ten counts. J is TRBJ2-1 and V is TRBV19, with TRBD2 matching 8 bases. The CDR3 totals 15 residues. CDR1 and CDR2 from the germline V gene are LNHDA and SQIVND (reference sequence). Trimming removed 3 bases from V and 8 bases from J; junction bases left unmatched: 9. The CDR3 here is CASSISAGVGDEQFF. The DNA for the CDR3 is TGTGCCAGTAGTATCTCAGCGGGAGTGGGGGATGAGCAGTTCTTC.

This clonotype was found many times. V is TRBV24-1 and J is TRBJ2-1, with 10 nucleotides matching TRBD1. Per the germline V gene, CDR1 is KGHDR and CDR2 is SFDVKD. V lost 7 bases, J lost 7 bases, and 9 bases stayed unmatched. The CDR3 covers 15 residues. The CDR3 region is CATRSTGGSGNEQFF. The CDR3 nucleotides read TGTGCCACCAGATCGACAGGGGGCTCGGGGAATGAGCAGTTCTTC.